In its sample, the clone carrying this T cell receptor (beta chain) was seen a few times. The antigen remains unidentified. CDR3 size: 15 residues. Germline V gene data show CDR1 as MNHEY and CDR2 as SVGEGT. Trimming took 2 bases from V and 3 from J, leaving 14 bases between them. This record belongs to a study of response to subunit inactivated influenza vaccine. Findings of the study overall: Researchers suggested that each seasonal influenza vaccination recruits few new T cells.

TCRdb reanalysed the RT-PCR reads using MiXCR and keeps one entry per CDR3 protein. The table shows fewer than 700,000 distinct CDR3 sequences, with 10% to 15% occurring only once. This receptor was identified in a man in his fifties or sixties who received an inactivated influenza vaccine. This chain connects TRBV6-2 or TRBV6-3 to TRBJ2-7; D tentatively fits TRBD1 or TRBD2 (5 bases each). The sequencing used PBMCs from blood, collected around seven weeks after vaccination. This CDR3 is CASSYARVRVYEQYF. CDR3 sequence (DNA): TGTGCCAGCAGTTACGCGAGGGTCAGGGTCTACGAGCAGTACTTC.